Reported below is one T cell receptor beta chain. Unstimulated PBMCs were sorted into CD3+CD4+ and CD3+CD8+ populations. This sample was included in a study of T cell clones after liver transplantation. Only in-frame clones appear in the TCRdb table, and some are missing; sequencing was by immunoSEQ multiplex PCR. The data show tens of thousands of clones, over 90% seen once. V was cut by 2 bases and J by 2 bases, with 10 bases left in between. The CDR3 has 15 residues. CDR1 is LNHDA and CDR2 is SQIVND in the germline V gene (reference sequence). The gene calls are TRBV19 and TRBJ1-5; the D gene is possibly TRBD1 (5 bases). Sequencing was performed on CD4+ T cells from blood, taken about 26 months after liver transplant. This sequence was found in a human patient who received a liver transplant. The T cells may come from the graft donor. The CDR3 nucleotides are TGTGCCAGTAGTATAAGTGGGGGGGGCAATCAGCCCCAGCATTTT. Translation: CASSISGGGNQPQHF.